These 32 T cell receptor beta chains share one sample of origin, sequenced in a study of blood T cell repertoires in COVID-19. TCRdb keeps only in-frame clones here, not all; method: immunoSEQ multiplex PCR. The table shows under 300,000 clones, with 83% occurring only once. The sample taken for sequencing was peripheral blood. These receptors came from a human donor in a cohort sampled during active COVID-19.

The chain employs TRBV7-9 and TRBJ2-3, with 8 bases matching TRBD1. Losses at the gene ends were 5 bases for V and 1 base for J; bases not matched to a gene: 5. The germline V gene encodes CDR1 SEHNR and CDR2 FQNEAQ (reference sequence). The length of the CDR3 is 15 residues. CDR3 loop: CASSGQGLGTDTQYF. The DNA of the CDR3 is TGTGCCAGCAGCGGACAGGGCTTAGGCACAGATACGCAGTATTTT. The full variable domain, completed using reference TRBV7-9 and TRBJ2-3, is DTGVSQNPRHKITKRGQNVTFRCDPISEHNRLYWYRQTLGQGPEFLTYFQNEAQLEKSRLLSDRFSAERPKGSFSTLEIQRTEQGDSAMYLCASSGQGLGTDTQYFGPGTRLTVL.

Here the CDR3 reads CASSPFPGEAFF. CDR3 nucleotide sequence: TGTGCCAGCTCACCATTTCCAGGGGAAGCTTTCTTT. The chain links TRBV18 to TRBJ1-1; perhaps TRBD1 as D (5 bases). The length of the CDR3 is 12 residues. V shed 2 bases and J shed 8 bases, with 9 bases lying between them. The germline CDR1 and CDR2 sequences are KGHSH and LQKENI.

The gene calls are TRBV19 and TRBJ1-1; a weak D match, TRBD1 (5 bases). The V gene lost 6 bases and the J gene lost 4 bases, with 12 bases spanning the gap. Germline V gives CDR1 LNHDA, CDR2 SQIVND (reference sequence). This CDR3 is built from 13 residues. CDR3 region: CASSDSTVTEAFF. The CDR3 DNA reads as TGTGCCAGTAGCGACTCGACAGTCACTGAAGCTTTCTTT.

This chain connects TRBV18 to TRBJ1-1; D is perhaps TRBD1 (5 bases). The V gene's germline CDR1 is KGHSH and CDR2 LQKENI. The CDR3 runs 14 residues. With 6 bases removed from V and 0 bases from J, the gap between germline ends came to 11 bases. This CDR3 is CASSRTPMNTEAFF. DNA for the CDR3: TGTGCCAGCTCTCGGACACCGATGAACACTGAAGCTTTCTTT.

The V and J genes are TRBV27 and TRBJ2-1; tentative D call: TRBD1 (6 bases). Trimming stripped 7 bases from V and 5 bases from J, with 15 bases between. The CDR3 length is 14 residues. Germline V gene data show CDR1 as MNHEY and CDR2 as SMNVEV (reference sequence). For the CDR3, the DNA is TGTGCCAGCACCCTCGGGACACCAAACAATGAGCAGTTCTTC. The encoded protein is CASTLGTPNNEQFF.

V and J are TRBV3-1 (or the pseudogene TRBV3-2) and TRBJ2-7; TRBD2 matches 15 bases. The CDR3 extends over 16 amino acids. Germline lookup yields CDR1 LGHDT and CDR2 YNNKEL (reference sequence). V lost 0 bases, J lost 4 bases, and 1 base stayed unmatched. In nucleotides, the CDR3 is TGTGCCAGCAGCCAAGAAGGGACTAGCGGGAGGTACGAGCAGTACTTC. Residues: CASSQEGTSGRYEQYF.

V gene TRBV12-5 combines with J gene TRBJ2-7; the match to TRBD2 covers 9 bases. The ends lost 1 base at V and 3 bases at J; junction bases unmatched: 7. CDR1 LGHNT and CDR2 FRNRAP come from the germline V gene. The CDR3 has 16 residues. The CDR3 protein is CASGLAMGLAYYEQYF. CDR3 in DNA: TGTGCTAGTGGTTTGGCCATGGGACTAGCTTACTACGAGCAGTACTTC. The full variable domain, completed using reference TRBV12-5 and TRBJ2-7, is DARVTQTPRHKVTEMGQEVTMRCQPILGHNTVFWYRQTMMQGLELLAYFRNRAPLDDSGMPKDRFSAEMPDATLATLKIQPSEPRDSAVYFCASGLAMGLAYYEQYFGPGTRLTVT.

The gene calls are TRBV4-1 and TRBJ1-1; D is possibly TRBD1 (6 bases). Germline CDR1 reads MGHRA; CDR2 reads YSYEKL. The CDR3 is 14 residues long. Trimming pared 0 bases from V and 4 bases from J, leaving 9 bases between. CDR3 region: CASSQERGITEAFF. The CDR3 DNA follows: TGCGCCAGCAGCCAAGAAAGGGGGATCACTGAAGCTTTCTTT.

The V gene is TRBV9, the J gene TRBJ1-2; D may be TRBD1 (5 bases). CDR1 is SGDLS and CDR2 is YYNGEE in the germline V gene. This CDR3 spans 15 amino acids. Trimming stripped 2 bases from V and 0 bases from J, with 11 bases between. This chain's CDR3 is CASSVSTVANYGYTF. The CDR3 nucleotides are TGTGCCAGCAGCGTGTCGACAGTAGCTAACTATGGCTACACCTTC.

This clone was seen ten or more times. The chain has TRBV7-9 and TRBJ2-2; D ambiguous. V lost 3 bases, J lost 6 bases, and 8 bases lay in between. Germline values: CDR1 SEHNR, CDR2 FQNEAQ (reference sequence). This CDR3 spans 13 amino acids. The CDR3 coding sequence is TGTGCCAGCAGCTTGAGCACAGCCGGGGAGCTGTTTTTT. Protein: CASSLSTAGELFF.

This chain connects TRBV7-9 to TRBJ2-1; 7 bases agree with TRBD1. Germline CDR1 reads SEHNR; CDR2 reads FQNEAQ (reference sequence). The CDR3 runs to 15 residues. With V trimmed by 8 bases and J by 9 bases, 16 bases remained unmatched. CDR3 protein: CASASGDSGLGEQFF. The CDR3 coding sequence is TGTGCCAGCGCCTCCGGGGACAGTGGCCTTGGTGAGCAGTTCTTC.

This chain uses TRBV7-9 with TRBJ2-7; 13 bases match TRBD2. J was trimmed by 4 bases and V by 0 bases; bases with no gene match: 9. CDR1 is SEHNR, CDR2 FQNEAQ, per germline (reference sequence). This CDR3 has 18 amino acids. The CDR3 reads CASSLARMRTSGGYEQYF. CDR3 in DNA: TGTGCCAGCAGCTTAGCCAGAATGCGGACTAGCGGGGGTTACGAGCAGTACTTC.

This clone was observed a few times. CDR3 nucleotides: TGCGCCAGCAGCCGAACTCCCGGGACAGGGGGCGAGGGCTACACCTTC. It translates to CASSRTPGTGGEGYTF. The chain recombines TRBV4-1 with TRBJ1-2; TRBD1 matches at 12 bases. With V trimmed by 4 bases and J by 8 bases, 11 bases remained unmatched. The CDR3 covers 16 residues. CDR1 MGHRA and CDR2 YSYEKL come from the germline V gene.

The J gene is TRBJ1-4, the V gene TRBV5-1; no clear D gene. The CDR3 has 15 amino acids. Germline V gene data show CDR1 as SGHRS and CDR2 as YFSETQ. V dropped 4 bases and J dropped 3 bases, with 13 bases sitting between them. The CDR3 region has the DNA TGCGCCAGCAGCAGGCAGGCCTCCGCTAATGAAAAACTGTTTTTT. Its protein is CASSRQASANEKLFF.

With respect to this clone: Other nucleotide sequences in the sample specify the same CDR3. The J gene is TRBJ1-1, the V gene TRBV5-1; unclear D gene. CDR1 and CDR2 from the germline V gene are SGHRS and YFSETQ. The CDR3 contains 13 residues. With 1 base removed from V and 1 base from J, the gap between germline ends came to 5 bases. The CDR3 spells CASSLTANTEAFF. The CDR3 DNA reads as TGCGCCAGCAGCTTGACAGCGAACACTGAAGCTTTCTTT.

The chain links TRBV28 to TRBJ1-5; tentatively, D is TRBD1 (6 bases). The CDR3 runs to 13 residues. Trimming took 11 bases from V and 2 from J, leaving 13 bases between them. CDR1 is MDHEN, CDR2 SYDVKM, per germline. The DNA of the CDR3 is TGTGCCTCCTTAGAGGGGGGCAATCAGCCCCAGCATTTT. This translates into CASLEGGNQPQHF.

The sample holds a few counts of this clone. The chain is built from TRBV7-9 and TRBJ1-3; 8 bases align to TRBD1. Germline V gene lookup returns CDR1 SEHNR and CDR2 FQNEAQ (reference sequence). This CDR3 comprises 16 residues. V was pared by 6 bases and J by 3 bases, with 10 bases of the junction left unmatched. The CDR3 sequence is CASRPQGAPFGNTIYF. CDR3 DNA: TGTGCCAGCAGACCCCAGGGGGCTCCCTTTGGAAACACCATATATTTT.

The CDR3 DNA reads TGTGCCACCAGTGATCCCAAGCGGGCTAGCGGCCAAGAGACCCAGTACTTC. It is translated as CATSDPKRASGQETQYF. The chain has TRBV24-1 and TRBJ2-5; 7 bases agree with TRBD2. The CDR3 consists of 17 residues. Germline CDR1 and CDR2: KGHDR and SFDVKD. With 3 bases clipped from V and 1 base from J, the junction kept 10 bases outside the gene matches.

CDR3 in DNA: TGTGCCAGCAGTGAACCCCCAACAGGGCCCCAGCATTTT. As protein: CASSEPPTGPQHF. The gene calls are TRBV6-1 and TRBJ1-5; maybe TRBD1 (5 bases). Germline CDR1 reads MNHNS; CDR2 reads SASEGT. The germline V and J ends were trimmed by 2 bases and 9 bases, with 11 bases remaining between them. The CDR3 sequence is 13 residues long.

This clone was counted only a few times. Other DNA sequences within the sample encode an identical CDR3. This CDR3 is CASSLGTSGYTGELFF. The DNA of the CDR3 is TGTGCCAGCAGCTTAGGGACTAGCGGTTACACCGGGGAGCTGTTTTTT. V and J are TRBV5-8 and TRBJ2-2, with 11 bases fitting TRBD2. The CDR3 length is 16 residues. CDR1 SGHTS and CDR2 YDEGEE come from the germline V gene. V lost 2 bases to trimming and J lost 3 bases; unmatched junction nucleotides: 3.

The rearrangement joins TRBV27 to TRBJ2-1, with D tentatively TRBD2 (6 bases). The V and J ends lost 6 bases and 7 bases respectively, with 16 bases between them. CDR1 MNHEY and CDR2 SMNVEV come from the germline V gene (reference sequence). The CDR3 contains 14 residues. CDR3 sequence: CASSELGLWNEQFF. CDR3 bases: TGTGCCAGCAGCGAACTGGGACTTTGGAATGAGCAGTTCTTC.

The rearrangement links TRBV27 to TRBJ2-1, with 12 bases lining up with TRBD2. With 4 bases clipped from V and 9 bases from J, the junction kept 7 bases outside the gene matches. The CDR3 is 15 amino acids. Germline CDR1 and CDR2: MNHEY and SMNVEV (reference sequence). The CDR3 reads CASSYSTSGSTEQFF. The CDR3 bases are TGTGCCAGCAGTTACTCGACTAGCGGGAGTACTGAGCAGTTCTTC.

V usage is TRBV5-1 and J usage is TRBJ1-1, with 7 nucleotides matching TRBD1. This CDR3 comprises 13 residues. Trimming cost V 3 bases and J 6 bases; bases outside gene matches: 5. The V gene's germline CDR1 is SGHRS and CDR2 YFSETQ. CDR3 loop: CASSSPGQPEAFF. The CDR3 DNA follows: TGCGCCAGCAGCTCGCCGGGACAGCCTGAAGCTTTCTTT.

V usage is TRBV27 and J usage is TRBJ1-5; 8 positions agree with TRBD1. In germline, CDR1 is MNHEY, CDR2 SMNVEV (reference sequence). After removal of 5 bases from V and 4 bases from J, the junction contained 1 base not matched to a gene. This CDR3 is 13 amino acids long. The CDR3 here is CASSDRGNQPQHF. The CDR3 DNA follows: TGTGCCAGCAGTGACAGGGGAAATCAGCCCCAGCATTTT.

The chain carries TRBV11-2 and TRBJ2-1; TRBD1 might be the D (5 bases). The CDR3 is 13 amino acids. Trimming left V 1 base short and J 6 bases short, with 7 bases between. Germline lookup yields CDR1 SGHAT and CDR2 FQNNGV. DNA of the CDR3: TGTGCCAGCAGCTTAGGACAGCTCAATGAGCAGTTCTTC. Translating it yields CASSLGQLNEQFF.

The V gene is TRBV7-9, the J gene TRBJ1-1, with unresolved D. The CDR3 length is 11 residues. V was clipped by 8 bases and J by 0 bases, with 4 bases between them. Germline CDR1 SEHNR, CDR2 FQNEAQ (reference sequence). The CDR3 protein is CASSMNTEAFF. CDR3 DNA: TGTGCCAGCTCTATGAACACTGAAGCTTTCTTT.

This clone was found once. This sequence joins TRBV19 and TRBJ2-7; D remains ambiguous. V gave up 11 bases and J gave up 2 bases, with 10 bases separating them. The length of the CDR3 is 11 residues. Per germline, CDR1 LNHDA and CDR2 SQIVND (reference sequence). The CDR3 bases are TGTGCCTCCTCATCAGCCTACGAGCAGTACTTC. Translating gives CASSSAYEQYF.

The chain joins TRBV27 to TRBJ1-1; D is unresolved. The CDR3 is 13 residues long. The V end lost 5 bases, the J end lost 4 bases, and 11 bases lay between the germline ends. Germline V lookup: CDR1 MNHEY, CDR2 SMNVEV (reference sequence). The CDR3 coding sequence is TGTGCCAGCAGTGCAAGTAGAATCACTGAAGCTTTCTTT. Encoded protein: CASSASRITEAFF.

The rearrangement links TRBV6-5 to TRBJ1-1; unclear D gene. The germline V and J ends were trimmed by 6 bases and 3 bases, with 5 bases remaining between them. Looked up from germline, CDR1 is MNHEY and CDR2 is SVGAGI. This CDR3 region has 11 residues. For the CDR3, the DNA is TGTGCCAGCAGCTTAGACACTGAAGCTTTCTTT. Amino acid sequence: CASSLDTEAFF.

For this clone: At one end the junction does not follow the germline gene, possibly because of a read error. J is TRBJ1-3 and V is TRBV30; 7 positions match TRBD1. Germline V gene lookup returns CDR1 GTSNPN and CDR2 SVGIG (reference sequence). The CDR3 spans 15 residues. CDR3 nucleotides: TGTGCCTCCCTAGGGGGACAGACCTCTAGAAACACCATATATTTT. Protein sequence: CASLGGQTSRNTIYF.

The J gene is TRBJ1-1, the V gene TRBV28; 8 bases agree with TRBD1. The germline V gene has CDR1 MDHEN and CDR2 SYDVKM. V lost 6 bases and J lost 2; bases outside the gene matches: 11. This CDR3 is built from 16 residues. The CDR3 region is CASSHQNRGGNTEAFF. In nucleotides, the CDR3 is TGTGCCAGCAGCCACCAGAACAGGGGGGGAAACACTGAAGCTTTCTTT. Full variable domain (remainder filled in from reference TRBV28 and TRBJ1-1): DVKVTQSSRYLVKRTGEKVFLECVQDMDHENMFWYRQDPGLGLRLIYFSYDVKMKEKGDIPEGYSVSREKKERFSLILESASTNQTSMYLCASSHQNRGGNTEAFFGQGTRLTVV.

The chain has TRBV27 and TRBJ1-5, with D possibly being TRBD1 (6 bases). The CDR3 extends over 17 amino acids. Trimming pared 5 bases from V and 2 bases from J, leaving 19 bases between. Germline-derived CDR1 and CDR2 are MNHEY and SMNVEV (reference sequence). The CDR3 is CASSAGVMSVGNQPQHF. CDR3 sequence (DNA): TGTGCCAGCAGTGCAGGGGTTATGTCAGTTGGCAATCAGCCCCAGCATTTT.